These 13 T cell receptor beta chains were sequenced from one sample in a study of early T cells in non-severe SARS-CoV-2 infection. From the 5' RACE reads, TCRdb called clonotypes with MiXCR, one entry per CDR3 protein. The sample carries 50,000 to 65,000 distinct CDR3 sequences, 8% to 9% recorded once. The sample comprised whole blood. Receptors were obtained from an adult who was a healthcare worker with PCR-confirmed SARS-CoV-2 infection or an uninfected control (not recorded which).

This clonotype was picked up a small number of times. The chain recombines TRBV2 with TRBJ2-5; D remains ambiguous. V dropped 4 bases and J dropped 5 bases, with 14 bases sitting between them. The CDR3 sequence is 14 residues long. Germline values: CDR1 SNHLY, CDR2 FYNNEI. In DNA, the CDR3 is TGTGCCAGCAGTGCCCGGATCGTAAGGGAGACCCAGTACTTC. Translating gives CASSARIVRETQYF.

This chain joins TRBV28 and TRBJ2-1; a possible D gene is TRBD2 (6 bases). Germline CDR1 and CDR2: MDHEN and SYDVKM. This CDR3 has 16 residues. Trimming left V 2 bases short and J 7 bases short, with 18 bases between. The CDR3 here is CASSLPFLASGNEQFF. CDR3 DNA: TGTGCCAGCAGTTTACCTTTCCTAGCGTCCGGGAATGAGCAGTTCTTC.

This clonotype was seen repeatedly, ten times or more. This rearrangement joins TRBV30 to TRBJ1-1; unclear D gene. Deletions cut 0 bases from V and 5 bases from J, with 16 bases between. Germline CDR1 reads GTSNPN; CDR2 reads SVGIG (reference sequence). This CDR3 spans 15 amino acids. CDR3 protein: CAWSVHRGSGTEAFF. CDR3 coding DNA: TGTGCCTGGAGTGTACACCGAGGGTCCGGGACTGAAGCTTTCTTT.

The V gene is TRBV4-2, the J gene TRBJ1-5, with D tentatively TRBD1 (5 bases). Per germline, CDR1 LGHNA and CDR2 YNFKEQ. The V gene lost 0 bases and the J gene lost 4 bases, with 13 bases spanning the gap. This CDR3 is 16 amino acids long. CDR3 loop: CASSQDARTFNQPQHF. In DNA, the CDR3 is TGTGCCAGCAGCCAAGATGCAAGGACATTTAATCAGCCCCAGCATTTT.

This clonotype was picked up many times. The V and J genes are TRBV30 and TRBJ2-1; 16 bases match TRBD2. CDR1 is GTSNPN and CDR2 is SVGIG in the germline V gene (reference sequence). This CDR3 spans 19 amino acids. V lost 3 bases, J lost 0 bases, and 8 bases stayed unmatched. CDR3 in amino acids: CAWRVTGLAGGSSYNEQFF. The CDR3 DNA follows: TGTGCCTGGAGGGTAACGGGACTAGCGGGAGGGAGCTCCTACAATGAGCAGTTCTTC.

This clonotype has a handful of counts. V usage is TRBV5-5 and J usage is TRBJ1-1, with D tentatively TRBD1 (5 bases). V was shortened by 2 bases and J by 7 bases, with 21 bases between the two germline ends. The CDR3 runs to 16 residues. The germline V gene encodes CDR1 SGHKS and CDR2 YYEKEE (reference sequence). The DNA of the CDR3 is TGTGCCAGCAGCTTCGTAACGCCCACAGGTCTCCTTGAAGCTTTCTTT. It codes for CASSFVTPTGLLEAFF. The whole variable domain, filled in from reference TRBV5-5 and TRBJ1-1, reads DAGVTQSPTHLIKTRGQQVTLRCSPISGHKSVSWYQQVLGQGPQFIFQYYEKEERGRGNFPDRFSARQFPNYSSELNVNALLLGDSALYLCASSFVTPTGLLEAFFGQGTRLTVV.

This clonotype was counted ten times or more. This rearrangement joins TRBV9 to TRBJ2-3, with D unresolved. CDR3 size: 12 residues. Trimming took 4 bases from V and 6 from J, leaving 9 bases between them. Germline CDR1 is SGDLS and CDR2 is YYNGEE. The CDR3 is CASSTRSDTQYF. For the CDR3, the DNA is TGTGCCAGCAGCACCCGTTCCGATACGCAGTATTTT.

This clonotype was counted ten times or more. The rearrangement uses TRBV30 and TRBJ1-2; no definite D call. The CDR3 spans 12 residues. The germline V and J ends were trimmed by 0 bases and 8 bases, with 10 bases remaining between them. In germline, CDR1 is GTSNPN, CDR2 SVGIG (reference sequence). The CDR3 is CAWSVSRSGYTF. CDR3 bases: TGTGCCTGGAGTGTTTCCCGGTCCGGCTACACCTTC.

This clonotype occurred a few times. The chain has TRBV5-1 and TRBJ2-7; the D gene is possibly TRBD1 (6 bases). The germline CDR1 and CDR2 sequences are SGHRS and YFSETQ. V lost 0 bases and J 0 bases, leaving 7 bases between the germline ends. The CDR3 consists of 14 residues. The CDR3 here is CASSLVGGSYEQYF. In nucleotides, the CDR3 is TGCGCCAGCAGCTTGGTAGGGGGCTCCTACGAGCAGTACTTC.

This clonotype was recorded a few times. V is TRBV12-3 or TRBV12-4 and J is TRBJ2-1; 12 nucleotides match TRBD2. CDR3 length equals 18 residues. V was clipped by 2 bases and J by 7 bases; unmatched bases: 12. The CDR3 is CASSLSPRLAGVRNEQFF. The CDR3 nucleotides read TGTGCCAGCAGTTTAAGCCCCCGACTAGCGGGAGTCCGGAATGAGCAGTTCTTC.

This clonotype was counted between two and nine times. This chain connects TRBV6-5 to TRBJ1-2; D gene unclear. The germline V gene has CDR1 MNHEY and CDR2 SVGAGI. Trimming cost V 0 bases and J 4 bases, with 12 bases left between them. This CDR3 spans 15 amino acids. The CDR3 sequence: CASSYSRHNFYGYTF. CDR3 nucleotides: TGTGCCAGCAGTTACTCGCGACACAATTTCTATGGCTACACCTTC.

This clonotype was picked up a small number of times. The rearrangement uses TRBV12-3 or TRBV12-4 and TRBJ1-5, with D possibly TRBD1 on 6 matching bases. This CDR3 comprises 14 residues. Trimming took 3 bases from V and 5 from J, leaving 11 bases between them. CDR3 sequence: CASSLGGAHQPQHF. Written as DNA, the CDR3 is TGTGCCAGCAGTTTGGGGGGGGCCCATCAGCCCCAGCATTTT.

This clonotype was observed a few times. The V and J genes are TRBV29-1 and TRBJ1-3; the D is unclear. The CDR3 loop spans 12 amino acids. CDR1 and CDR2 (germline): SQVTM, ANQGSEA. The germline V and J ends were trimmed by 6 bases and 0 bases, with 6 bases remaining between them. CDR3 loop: CSVRDSGNTIYF. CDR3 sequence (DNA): TGCAGCGTCCGAGACTCTGGAAACACCATATATTTT.